Many counts were recorded for the clone carrying this TCR beta chain. This CDR3 is 12 amino acids long. V was shortened by 8 bases and J by 6 bases, with 12 bases between the two germline ends. CDR1 and CDR2 from the germline V gene are SGHRS and YFSETQ. These data originate in a study of read filtering for tumor transcriptome and immune sequencing. Looking at the study overall: R-ISS stage counts were eight or nine for I, about 16 for II, 7 for III. RNA-seq yielded only roughly 75 to 1,400 TCR reads, IR-seq about 3.5 to 10.27 million. After DNase treatment, RNA was made into whole-transcriptome libraries.

Every patient had bone marrow sampled while the disease was active. This library used approximately 370 ng RNA and molecular barcoded adaptors spanning alpha/delta and beta/gamma chains. Each CDR3 protein gets one entry after TCRdb re-called the reads with MiXCR. The table records around 30,000 distinct CDR3 sequences, roughly 20% of them present only once. This chain uses TRBV5-1 with TRBJ2-1, with unresolved D. The sequencing sample was made of a population of CD138-negative cells sorted from bone marrow. The receptor was derived from a donor aged 40 or older with multiple myeloma. CDR3 protein: CASQDPTNEQFF. In DNA, the CDR3 is TGCGCCAGTCAAGACCCTACCAATGAGCAGTTCTTC.